The T cell receptor beta chain under discussion was sequenced for a study of T cells in Graves' hyperthyroidism and ophthalmopathy (dated by TCRdb to between 2017 and 2020). Regarding the research as a whole: Peripheral blood was collected at initial diagnosis, before any treatment. An independent validation cohort of fewer than 20 hyperthyroidism patients and 17 patients who later progressed to ophthalmopathy tested prospective prediction of ophthalmopathy. According to the paper, TCR Vbeta CDR3 sequencing was carried out on 120 to 150 peripheral blood samples, which came from fewer than 50 ophthalmopathy, around 75 hyperthyroidism and roughly 17 progressor patients. Once sampling was done, hyperthyroidism patients were given methimazole at a starting dose of 30 mg daily, whereas ophthalmopathy patients were given high-dose intravenous methylprednisolone. A discovery cohort of about a hundred patients, 43 with Graves' ophthalmopathy and 57 with stable Graves' hyperthyroidism, was used to find distinguishing TCR V-J signatures. The study also compared thyroid tissue and blood T-cell repertoires from more than five Graves' hyperthyroidism patients. The roughly 99 discovery patients were divided at random into training and test sets in a 7:3 ratio. Results and caveats for the whole study, not just this receptor: In validation, progression to ophthalmopathy was predicted by the model with roughly 71% sensitivity and nearly 75% specificity, a median of about 6 months before onset. No statistical method was used to set the sample size in advance, and investigators knew the group allocation. A model built on a 13 V-J signature distinguished ophthalmopathy from stable hyperthyroidism, reaching around 90% sensitivity and under 84% specificity in cross-validation and 80%/75% in testing. Most expanded thyroid clonotypes (frequency above 0.001) were also detected in blood, a finding suggesting that blood repertoires may reflect thyroid immune responses.

CDR1 and CDR2, looked up from the germline V gene, are SQVTM and ANQGSEA. Spanning cysteine to phenylalanine, the CDR3 consists of 12 amino acids. Solely the CDR3 DNA is kept, with 36 bases framed from the first base. The junction shows trimming of 6 bases on V and 7 bases on J, plus 13 bases between the germline ends. This clonotype appeared many times. Its target antigen remains unknown. It has no much larger one-base neighbor in the sample; base qualities were not kept. Stable Graves' hyperthyroidism was defined as the absence of progression to ophthalmopathy over 18 months of follow-up. The hyperthyroidism patients were between 18 and 65 years old and newly diagnosed, with a disease duration of less than 2 months. Patients with uncontrolled infections, other autoimmune diseases, pregnancy or lactation were excluded. Diagnoses were based on clinical symptoms, serum thyroxine and TRAb, thyroid ultrasound and orbital computed tomography. PBMCs were separated from under 11 ml of fresh peripheral blood using Ficoll-Paque density gradient centrifugation. Total RNA was extracted with Trizol reagent, and quality was checked on an Agilent 2100 Bioanalyzer.

The TCR beta CDR3 regions were amplified from RNA transcripts. A first-round RT-PCR of the TCR CDR3 used the HTBI primer set with the Qiagen OneStep RT-PCR kit. The libraries were constructed in a second round of multiplex PCR and then size-selected and purified. Sequencing of the libraries was done on an Illumina HiSeq2000 using paired-end 100 bp reads. The paper's data handling went like this. SOAPnuke was used to process the raw data, throwing out any read that contained adapters or uncalled bases, had a mean Phred below 15, or lacked an exact constant-primer or identifier match. High-quality paired reads were merged using COPE v1.2.5, and each unique nucleotide sequence was defined as a clonotype. Clonotypes were aligned to IMGT TRBV, TRBD and TRBJ reference segments using MiTCR v1.1. Only V-J combinations with frequency above 0.0001, covering about 99% of repertoires, were analysed. The TCS score was defined as the ratio of F50 (clonal expansion) to E x V (chaos), calculated using BLOSUM62-based TCRdist between CDR3 peptides within each V-J. Welch's t-statistics and random forest reduced roughly 530 V-J features to some 14, which were used in a naive Bayes classifier (R e1071). The similarity between thyroid and blood repertoires was quantified using the Morisita-Horn index. TCRdb's own reprocessing of the public reads used fastp at Q25 and MiXCR and kept productive beta chains. One record per CDR3 amino acid sequence lists the most common genes and DNA. The V and J calls shown here were made by TCRdb, not taken from the authors' results. The table for this sample lists around 100,000 distinct CDR3 sequences; roughly 44% of them were counted only once. Roughly 25% of the sample lies in the top ten.

This receptor was taken from a man aged 40-49 years with Graves' hyperthyroidism. Material for sequencing was blood. The rearranged segments are TRBV29-1 and TRBJ2-1, and perhaps TRBD2 as D gene, on 5 matching bases. The DNA sequence reads TGCAGCGTCCTGGAGGCCACGAATGAGCAGTTCTTC. Translated, it reads CSVLEATNEQFF.